This paragraph reports one T cell receptor beta chain. Antigen: not known. Per germline, CDR1 SGHTS and CDR2 YDEGEE. The ends were cut back, 2 bases at V and 5 bases at J, with 16 bases in the middle. The CDR3 is 15 amino acids. The DNA input per sorted-subset replicate PCR was about 180 ng, corresponding to some 30,000 T cell genomes. In the study's own analysis: Filtering differed for immunoSEQ, which gave only junction sequences without quality scores. The method was immunoSEQ multiplex PCR; TCRdb's version includes in-frame clones alone and lacks a portion of them. That table is the source of V, J and clone size, and D and trimming were worked out from the DNA. The table lists a few million clones, 93% of them singletons, with 0.3% to 0.4% in the top ten. This entry belongs to a study of shared clonotypes between healthy human individuals. Study results and caveats: Sample collection involved blood only; tissue repertoires are likely different. For sorted subsets, rarefaction showed incomplete sequencing despite large depth.

The source of this sequence is a man aged 18 to 30 in good health. Some clones in this sample may be carry-over from other donors' samples. This chain connects TRBV5-8 to TRBJ1-1, with D tentatively TRBD1 (6 bases). Sequenced sample: naive CD4+ T cells from PBMCs. This sample's subset: CD45RA+ positively selected. CDR3 bases: TGTGCCAGCAGCTTTGAGGGGGGGGTCGGAACTGAAGCTTTCTTT. This translates into CASSFEGGVGTEAFF.